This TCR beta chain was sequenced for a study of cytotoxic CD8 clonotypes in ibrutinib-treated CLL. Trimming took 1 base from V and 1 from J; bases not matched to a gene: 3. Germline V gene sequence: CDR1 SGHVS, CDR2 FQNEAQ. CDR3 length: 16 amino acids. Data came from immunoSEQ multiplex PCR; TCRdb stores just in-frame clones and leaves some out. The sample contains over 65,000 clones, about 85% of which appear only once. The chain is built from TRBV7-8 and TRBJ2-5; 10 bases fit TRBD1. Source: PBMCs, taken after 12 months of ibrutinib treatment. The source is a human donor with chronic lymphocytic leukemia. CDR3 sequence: CASSLVRTGGQETQYF. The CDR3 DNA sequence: TGTGCCAGCAGCTTAGTTCGGACAGGGGGCCAAGAGACCCAGTACTTC.